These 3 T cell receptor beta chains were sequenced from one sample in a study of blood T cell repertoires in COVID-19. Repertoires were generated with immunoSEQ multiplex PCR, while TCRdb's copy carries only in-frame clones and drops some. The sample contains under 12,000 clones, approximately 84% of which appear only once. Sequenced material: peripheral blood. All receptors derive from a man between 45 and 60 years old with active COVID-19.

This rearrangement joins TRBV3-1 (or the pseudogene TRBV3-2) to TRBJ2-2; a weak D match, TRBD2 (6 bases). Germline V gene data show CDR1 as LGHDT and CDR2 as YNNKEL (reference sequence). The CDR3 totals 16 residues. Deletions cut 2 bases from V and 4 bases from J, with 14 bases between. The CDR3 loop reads CASSQFSGAGTGELFF. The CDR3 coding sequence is TGTGCCAGCAGCCAATTTAGCGGAGCGGGCACCGGGGAGCTGTTTTTT.

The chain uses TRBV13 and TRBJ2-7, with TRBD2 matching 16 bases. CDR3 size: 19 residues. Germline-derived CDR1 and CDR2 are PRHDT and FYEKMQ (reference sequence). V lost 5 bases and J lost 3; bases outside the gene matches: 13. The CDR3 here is CASSAVPGLAGGRDYEQYF. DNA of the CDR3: TGTGCCAGCAGCGCCGTCCCGGGACTAGCGGGAGGGCGGGACTACGAGCAGTACTTC.

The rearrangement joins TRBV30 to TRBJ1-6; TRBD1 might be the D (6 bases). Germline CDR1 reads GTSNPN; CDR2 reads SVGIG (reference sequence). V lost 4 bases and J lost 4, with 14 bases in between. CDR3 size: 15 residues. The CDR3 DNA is TGTGCCTGGACTTCGGGAGGGGGTTATAATTCACCCCTCCACTTT. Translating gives CAWTSGGGYNSPLHF.